Listed below are T cell receptor beta chains from one sample, sequenced in a study of T-cell memory formation after mild COVID-19. TCRdb reprocessed the 5' RACE reads via MiXCR and lists one record per CDR3 protein. The sample holds 350,000 to 500,000 distinct CDR3 sequences, 15% to 25% seen once. Sample: PBMCs or a T cell subset sorted from them (not recorded which). The receptors here all came from an adult woman who had mild COVID-19 (a few samples of this study predate the infection). Cell type and time point are not known. CDR3s include the opening cysteine and the closing phenylalanine or tryptophan. Fields, in order: clone size, D gene, J gene, V gene, CDR3 DNA, CDR3 protein. A D gene is named only where the DNA matches it firmly. Size tells how often a clone was seen (once, few, many) or the class of an expanded clone, and some rows leave it out.

. . TRBJ2-5 TRBV9 TGTGCCAGCAGCGCACGGGGGTCTAGGGGGGAGACCCAGTACTTC CASSARGSRGETQYF
. TRBD1 TRBJ2-7 TRBV18 TGTGCCAGCTCACCCTTGGGACAGGTCAACGAGCAGTACTTC CASSPLGQVNEQYF
. . TRBJ2-4 TRBV11-1 TGTGCCAGCAGCTCGACCGTTTTAGCCAAAAACATTCAGTACTTC CASSSTVLAKNIQYF
. TRBD2 TRBJ2-5 TRBV3-1 TGTGCCAGCAGCCAGAGCGGGGGGCCAGAGACCCAGTACTTC CASSQSGGPETQYF
few TRBD1 TRBJ1-1 TRBV7-6 TGTGCCAGCAGCTTAGGGGCAGGGGGCGTCGGCACTGAAGCTTTCTTT CASSLGAGGVGTEAFF
few . TRBJ2-3 TRBV3-1 TGTGCCAGCAGCCAAGTCGGGGCTATTCTGTATTTT CASSQVGAILYF
. TRBD1 TRBJ2-5 TRBV20-1 TGCAGTGCTACGTCCGGGACAGGGGAAGAGACCCAGTACTTC CSATSGTGEETQYF
few TRBD1 TRBJ1-1 TRBV5-6 TGTGCCAGCAGCTTGGAAGTGGGACAGGTAATGAACACTGAAGCTTTCTTT CASSLEVGQVMNTEAFF
. TRBD1 TRBJ2-3 TRBV15 TGTGCCACCAGCAGAGAACAGGGGCGGAATACGCAGTATTTT CATSREQGRNTQYF
. TRBD2 TRBJ2-3 TRBV6-2/TRBV6-3 TGTGCCAGCGTAATCGGGGGGGCCACAGATACGCAGTATTTT CASVIGGATDTQYF
few . TRBJ1-1 TRBV19 TGTGCCAGTACCCCCGAAGCTTTCTTT CASTPEAFF
few . TRBJ1-2 TRBV4-2 TGTGCCAGCAGCCAAGAGAGGTTGGGGGTGTGGACCAAAAACTATGGCTACACCTTC CASSQERLGVWTKNYGYTF
few . TRBJ2-7 TRBV5-1 TGCGCCAGCAGCGAACTAAGACCGGGACAACAGCAGTACTTC CASSELRPGQQQYF
. TRBD1 TRBJ2-1 TRBV12-3/TRBV12-4 TGTGCCAGCAGTCCACGACAGGGCGATGAGCAGTTCTTC CASSPRQGDEQFF
few . TRBJ2-1 TRBV12-3/TRBV12-4 TGTGCCAGCAGTTTAAACCGGAGGTACTACAATGAGCAGTTCTTC CASSLNRRYYNEQFF
many . TRBJ2-3 TRBV29-1 TGCAGCGTTGCTTCCAGCGTCCCCACAGATACGCAGTATTTT CSVASSVPTDTQYF
. TRBD2 TRBJ2-1 TRBV7-6 TGTGCCAGCAGTTTACTAGCGGGACAGAGCAATGAGCAGTTCTTC CASSLLAGQSNEQFF
. . TRBJ1-1 TRBV7-2 TGTGCCAGCAGGAATACAATGAACACTGAAGCTTTCTTT CASRNTMNTEAFF
few . TRBJ2-1 TRBV7-7 TGTGCCAGCAGCTTAGCGTTTACGGGGGATAGCTCCTACAATGAGCAGTTCTTC CASSLAFTGDSSYNEQFF
few . TRBJ2-1 TRBV24-1 TGTGCCACCGGAGTGGGGAGGAACAATGAGCAGTTCTTC CATGVGRNNEQFF
. TRBD1 TRBJ1-1 TRBV5-1 TGCGCCAGCAGCTTGGATGGGACAGGGGGCTCAAACACTGAAGCTTTCTTT CASSLDGTGGSNTEAFF
. . TRBJ1-4 TRBV7-6 TGTGCCAGCAGCTTAAACAGCCCATATGAAAAACTGTTTTTT CASSLNSPYEKLFF
many . TRBJ1-1 TRBV5-1 TGCGCCAGCAGCTTGGACCAGTCGATGAACACTGAAGCTTTCTTT CASSLDQSMNTEAFF
. . TRBJ1-6 TRBV2 TGTGCCAGCAGACAGACGTTTCTCCACTTT CASRQTFLHF
. TRBD1 TRBJ1-5 TRBV20-1 TGCAGTGCTAGCATACACCGGGACAGGGCCCATCAGCCCCAGCATTTT CSASIHRDRAHQPQHF
. . TRBJ1-1 TRBV24-1 TGTGCCACCAGTGATACGAGAGGACCTAACACTGAAGCTTTCTTT CATSDTRGPNTEAFF
few . TRBJ1-6 TRBV25-1 TGTGCCAGCAGTCTTATTGGAGGTAATTCACCCCTCCACTTT CASSLIGGNSPLHF
few . TRBJ1-2 TRBV27 TGTGCCAGCAGGGGTGGTTCACAGGGTCCTGGCTACACCTTC CASRGGSQGPGYTF